These 9 T cell receptor beta chains were sequenced from one sample in a study of blood T cells in healthy people across ages. A sample-barcoded 5' primer and a J-beta primer mix were used in a second PCR of roughly 6 to 11 cycles. TCRdb fed the 5' RACE reads into MiXCR, producing one record per CDR3 protein. In the table there are more than 1 million distinct CDR3 sequences, 45% of which are singletons. Sequencing was carried out using blood. These receptor sequences come from a woman in her sixties in good health.

V gene TRBV29-1 combines with J gene TRBJ2-7; a possible D gene is TRBD2 (5 bases). This CDR3 is built from 14 residues. Germline V CDR1 and CDR2: SQVTM, ANQGSEA. The V and J ends lost 6 bases and 5 bases respectively, with 20 bases between them. The CDR3, as DNA: TGCAGCGTCCCCGAGACTAAAAAATACGACGAGCAGTACTTC. This gives the protein CSVPETKKYDEQYF.

The chain uses TRBV5-6 and TRBJ2-3; no firm D call. The CDR3 has 19 amino acids. Germline V gene sequence: CDR1 SGHDT, CDR2 YYEEEE. Trimming took 0 bases from V and 3 from J, leaving 23 bases between them. The CDR3 here is CASSLEWSGGTQTTDTQYF. As DNA, the CDR3 is TGTGCCAGCAGCTTGGAATGGTCCGGCGGAACCCAGACTACAGATACGCAGTATTTT.

The V call is TRBV29-1, the J call TRBJ2-1; D is perhaps TRBD2 (5 bases). The germline gives CDR1 SQVTM, CDR2 ANQGSEA. The CDR3 is 11 amino acids. The ends were cut back, 5 bases at V and 7 bases at J, with 9 bases in the middle. The chain's CDR3 is CSVKRMNEQFF. The CDR3 nucleotides are TGCAGCGTTAAGCGGATGAATGAGCAGTTCTTC.

The sample holds a few counts of this clonotype. The chain employs TRBV9 and TRBJ2-5; possibly TRBD2 for D (5 bases). The last part of the DNA fits TRBJ2-7 better; the J call may be wrong. CDR3 length: 16 residues. CDR1 is SGDLS, CDR2 YYNGEE, per germline. This CDR3 is CASSVRVGERRNEQYF. The DNA for the CDR3 is TGTGCCAGCAGCGTAAGGGTCGGGGAGAGGCGGAACGAGCAGTACTTC.

The genes are TRBV9 and TRBJ2-3; 13 bases line up with TRBD2. CDR3 length: 17 amino acids. CDR1 SGDLS and CDR2 YYNGEE come from the germline V gene. The trim removed 4 bases at V and 0 bases at J, leaving 5 bases unmatched. CDR3 sequence reads: CASSLRTSGRSTDTQYF. Written as DNA, the CDR3 is TGTGCCAGCAGCTTAAGGACTAGCGGGAGAAGCACAGATACGCAGTATTTT.

This clonotype was observed a handful of times. The genes are TRBV24-1 and TRBJ2-3; the match to TRBD2 covers 8 bases. The length of the CDR3 is 14 residues. Trimming took 5 bases from V and 6 from J; bases not matched to a gene: 6. From germline, CDR1 is KGHDR and CDR2 SFDVKD. CDR3 sequence reads: CATSAQREIDTQYF. CDR3 sequence (DNA): TGTGCCACCAGTGCTCAGCGGGAGATCGATACGCAGTATTTT.

The chain employs TRBV10-3 and TRBJ2-7; 9 bases are a match to TRBD2. Germline V gene lookup returns CDR1 ENHRY and CDR2 SYGVKD. The CDR3 length is 14 residues. V dropped 4 bases and J dropped 5; count of bases not matched to a gene: 6. CDR3 region: CAISGSSGSDEQYF. CDR3 nucleotide sequence: TGTGCCATCAGTGGTAGTAGCGGGAGCGACGAGCAGTACTTC.

CDR3 in amino acids: CASNSRQGHGTQYF. The CDR3, as DNA: TGTGCCAGCAATTCCAGACAGGGTCATGGGACCCAGTACTTC. V gene TRBV27 combines with J gene TRBJ2-7; 7 positions match TRBD1. The last part of the DNA fits TRBJ2-5 better; the J call may be wrong. CDR1 is MNHEY, CDR2 SMNVEV, per germline (reference sequence). CDR3 size: 14 residues.

The V call is TRBV6-6, the J call TRBJ1-2, with D unclear. From germline, CDR1 is MNHNY and CDR2 SVGAGI (reference sequence). Trimming removed 7 bases from V and 0 bases from J, with 18 bases in between. The CDR3 has 16 amino acids. The CDR3 nucleotides read TGTGCCAGCATTCCTCCGAGGACGGATCCTAACTATGGCTACACCTTC. It specifies CASIPPRTDPNYGYTF.